The text below deals with one T cell receptor (beta chain). Its matching antigen is unknown. Germline-derived CDR1 and CDR2 are GTSNPN and SVGIG (reference sequence). The CDR3 has 15 amino acids. V dropped 3 bases and J dropped 10; count of bases not matched to a gene: 12. This entry belongs to a study of cytomegalovirus exposure and HLA in healthy donors. Regarding the study as a whole: Among TCR beta chains, those listed as cytomegalovirus-associated numbered fewer than 200. The HLA-A and HLA-B alleles of most subjects were reportedly predicted accurately from TCR beta sequences.

The PCR contained 60 Vbeta and 13 Jbeta primers. The authors' processing: A later analysis counted approximately 88 million unique TCR beta chains, roughly 11 million shared. The method was immunoSEQ multiplex PCR; TCRdb's version includes in-frame clones alone and lacks a portion of them. V and J calls and clone size are as listed in that table; D and trimming were resolved from the DNA. Of 150,000 or so clones in the sample, around 84% are singletons; the top ten hold around 5.6%. This receptor was identified in a woman in her 40s in good health and CMV-seropositive. The sequencing input was PBMCs. The chain employs TRBV30 and TRBJ1-4; 9 bases line up with TRBD1. CDR3 region: CAWRQTGTGIGKLFF. Here the CDR3 DNA reads TGTGCCTGGAGGCAGACCGGGACAGGGATAGGAAAACTGTTTTTT.